This entry lists 16 T cell receptor beta chains sequenced from one sample in a study of human T cells and chemical hapten exposure (dated by TCRdb to the early 2020s). Libraries were built with RACE. The data were produced on a NextSeq 500. TCRdb reworked the public reads: Q25 trimming with fastp, MiXCR clone assembly, productive beta chains retained. Rows are unified per CDR3 protein, each entry keeping the most common DNA and genes. The sample includes tens of thousands of distinct CDR3 sequences, with 9.5% to 15% observed a single time. The ten biggest clones cover approximately 1.9% of the sample. In the paper's terms, the time point label means: pre-sensitization, week 0. Taken with the paper, the label for treatment or condition translates to: therapeutic diphenylcyclopropenone sensitization with weekly scalp DPC. Total RNA was isolated from unfractionated whole blood collected in Tempus Blood RNA tubes.

This specimen consisted of whole blood, obtained in connection with sensitization to the hapten diphenylcyclopropenone (DPC). These receptors all stem from a middle-aged woman with alopecia areata. Some clones in this sample may be carry-over from other donors' samples.

This clonotype was seen a few times. The chain joins TRBV7-9 to TRBJ2-1; TRBD2 matches 15 bases. CDR1 is SEHNR, CDR2 FQNEAQ, per germline (reference sequence). The ends lost 2 bases at V and 7 bases at J; junction bases unmatched: 9. The CDR3 runs 18 residues. The CDR3, as DNA: TGTGCCAGCAGCTTACGACCGTTGGGGACTAGCGGGAGGAATGAGCAGTTCTTC. It is translated as CASSLRPLGTSGRNEQFF. Drawing the rest from reference TRBV7-9 and TRBJ2-1, the complete variable domain is DTGVSQNPRHKITKRGQNVTFRCDPISEHNRLYWYRQTLGQGPEFLTYFQNEAQLEKSRLLSDRFSAERPKGSFSTLEIQRTEQGDSAMYLCASSLRPLGTSGRNEQFFGPGTRLTVL.

The table lists this clonotype with many counts. The V gene is TRBV28, the J gene TRBJ2-7, with 8 positions matching TRBD1. This CDR3 is 15 amino acids long. V was clipped by 2 bases and J by 1 base; unmatched bases: 4. Germline lookup yields CDR1 MDHEN and CDR2 SYDVKM. This CDR3 is CASSLEGTGSYEQYF. The CDR3 region has the DNA TGTGCCAGCAGTTTAGAGGGGACAGGTTCCTACGAGCAGTACTTC.

At least ten counts were recorded for this clonotype. The chain is built from TRBV27 and TRBJ2-7, with 9 bases fitting TRBD2. Per germline, CDR1 MNHEY and CDR2 SMNVEV (reference sequence). Germline trimming cut 2 bases from V and 4 bases from J; bases unmatched to any gene: 3. The CDR3 has 14 residues. CDR3 DNA: TGTGCCAGCAGTTTAGGAGCGGGGGGTTACGAGCAGTACTTC. This sequence encodes CASSLGAGGYEQYF.

Sample share makes this clonotype medium-sized. This chain uses TRBV11-2 with TRBJ1-1; weak D call: TRBD1 (5 bases). CDR1 is SGHAT, CDR2 FQNNGV, per germline. The V end was cut by 5 bases, the J end by 4 bases, with 17 bases between. This CDR3 is built from 15 residues. The CDR3 is CASSPDGAGTTEAFF. As DNA, the CDR3 is TGTGCCAGCAGCCCAGACGGGGCTGGGACCACTGAAGCTTTCTTT.

This clonotype was detected only a few times. The chain is built from TRBV4-3 and TRBJ1-1, with TRBD1 as a possible D gene (6 bases). There are 15 residues in the CDR3. The germline V gene encodes CDR1 LGHNA and CDR2 YSLEER. V lost 4 bases to trimming and J lost 1 base, with 13 bases between them. The CDR3 here is CASSRTGTTNTEAFF. CDR3 sequence (DNA): TGCGCCAGCAGCCGGACCGGGACAACGAACACTGAAGCTTTCTTT.

This clonotype was recorded at least ten times. The chain recombines TRBV5-1 with TRBJ2-2; a weak D match, TRBD1 (5 bases). V shed 6 bases and J shed 4 bases, with 10 bases lying between them. The CDR3 length is 13 residues. In germline, CDR1 is SGHRS, CDR2 YFSETQ. CDR3 in amino acids: CASTQGSTGELFF. The CDR3 coding sequence is TGCGCCAGCACCCAGGGAAGCACCGGGGAGCTGTTTTTT.

The chain is built from TRBV5-1 and TRBJ1-4; D not certain. The V end lost 2 bases, the J end lost 6 bases, and 11 bases lay between the germline ends. The V gene's germline CDR1 is SGHRS and CDR2 YFSETQ. This CDR3 is 14 amino acids long. This CDR3 reads CASSFKGQDEKLFF. CDR3 DNA sequence: TGCGCCAGCAGCTTCAAGGGTCAGGATGAAAAACTGTTTTTT.

CDR3 in amino acids: CASSEGSQPQHF. For the CDR3, the DNA is TGTGCCAGCAGTGAAGGGAGTCAGCCCCAGCATTTT. This sequence joins TRBV2 and TRBJ1-5; D is undetermined. The CDR3 length is 12 residues. V dropped 1 base and J dropped 6 bases, with 4 bases sitting between them. CDR1 is SNHLY and CDR2 is FYNNEI in the germline V gene.

This clonotype appeared many times. The rearrangement joins TRBV28 to TRBJ2-7, with D perhaps TRBD1 (5 bases). With 6 bases removed from V and 6 bases from J, the gap between germline ends came to 18 bases. The CDR3 runs to 14 residues. The germline V gene encodes CDR1 MDHEN and CDR2 SYDVKM. The CDR3 DNA reads as TGTGCCAGCAGGCCGACAGCTCCTAGAGCCGAGCAGTACTTC. Protein: CASRPTAPRAEQYF.

V is TRBV6-5 and J is TRBJ2-3; D perhaps matches TRBD2 (6 bases). The CDR3 covers 15 residues. Trimming cost V 0 bases and J 4 bases, with 11 bases left between them. CDR1 is MNHEY and CDR2 is SVGAGI in the germline V gene. Written as DNA, the CDR3 is TGTGCCAGCAGTTACTCGGCAGGGAGGTCAGATACGCAGTATTTT. Encoded protein: CASSYSAGRSDTQYF.

The genes are TRBV19 and TRBJ1-3; 7 nucleotides line up with TRBD1. This CDR3 region has 14 residues. Looked up from germline, CDR1 is LNHDA and CDR2 is SQIVND (reference sequence). V shed 7 bases and J 2 bases; nucleotides not matched to a gene: 5. CDR3 region: CASTTTGPGNTIYF. The CDR3 DNA reads as TGTGCCAGTACCACGACAGGGCCTGGAAACACCATATATTTT.

The V call is TRBV20-1, the J call TRBJ2-5; TRBD2 matches at 12 bases. This CDR3 has 17 amino acids. Per germline, CDR1 DFQATT and CDR2 SNEGSKA (reference sequence). V shed 0 bases, J shed 7 bases, and the junction held 12 bases outside the gene matches. This CDR3 reads CSARDWASGGAPGTQYF. The CDR3 region has the DNA TGCAGTGCTAGAGATTGGGCTAGCGGGGGGGCTCCCGGGACCCAGTACTTC.

This clonotype was detected many times. The DNA of the CDR3 is TGTGCCAGCTCAAAGGGCAGGGTTGACCACGAGCAGTACTTC. This gives the protein CASSKGRVDHEQYF. V and J are TRBV12-3 or TRBV12-4 and TRBJ2-7, with D possibly being TRBD1 (5 bases). V gave up 8 bases and J gave up 5 bases, with 19 bases separating them. The CDR3 consists of 14 residues.

This clonotype was observed at least ten times. This chain uses TRBV6-5 with TRBJ1-2; D is ambiguous. V shed 2 bases and J shed 8 bases, with 12 bases lying between them. This CDR3 is built from 13 residues. In germline, CDR1 is MNHEY, CDR2 SVGAGI. The CDR3 DNA sequence: TGTGCCAGCAGTTACCTGAAAGAGGACGGCTACACCTTC. Its protein is CASSYLKEDGYTF.

Many counts were recorded for this clonotype. CDR3 residues: CASSLPGKPYEQYF. CDR3 nucleotide sequence: TGTGCCAGCAGCTTACCGGGAAAGCCCTACGAGCAGTACTTC. The V call is TRBV7-9, the J call TRBJ2-7; a possible D gene is TRBD2 (5 bases). Trimming stripped 2 bases from V and 2 bases from J, with 10 bases between. The CDR3 contains 14 residues. The germline gives CDR1 SEHNR, CDR2 FQNEAQ (reference sequence).

This clonotype has just a few counts. This chain connects TRBV20-1 to TRBJ2-7, with 13 nucleotides matching TRBD2. The CDR3 extends over 14 amino acids. Germline CDR1 and CDR2: DFQATT and SNEGSKA (reference sequence). V shed 3 bases, J shed 3 bases, and the junction held 2 bases outside the gene matches. CDR3 sequence (DNA): TGCAGTGCTAGCGGACTAGCGGGAGTCTACGAGCAGTACTTC. Its protein is CSASGLAGVYEQYF.